A selection of T cell receptor beta chains follows, all from one sample in a study of blood T cell repertoires in COVID-19. Measured with immunoSEQ multiplex PCR; TCRdb has only the in-frame clones, and not every one. Among fewer than 130,000 clones, 69% were seen once, and the ten largest hold 5% to 6.5%. Source material: peripheral blood. The receptors here all came from a man of 80 years or more with acute or convalescent COVID-19. The CDR3 runs from the conserved cysteine through the conserved F or W. The order of the fields is clone size, J gene, V gene, D gene, CDR3 protein, CDR3 DNA. The D gene is left open where the match is weak. Clone size is not always given. Where it is, it says once, few, many or a class for expanded clones.

few	TRBJ2-3	TRBV5-4	TRBD1	CASSSQTGTGGPDTQYF	TGTGCCAGCAGCTCCCAAACCGGGACAGGGGGCCCAGATACGCAGTATTTT
few	TRBJ1-5	TRBV15	TRBD1	CATSSQDRGGNQPQHF	TGTGCCACCAGCAGTCAGGACAGGGGCGGCAATCAGCCCCAGCATTTT
many	TRBJ1-5	TRBV19	.	CASGPGNGQPQHF	TGTGCCAGTGGACCAGGGAATGGCCAGCCCCAGCATTTT
.	TRBJ1-2	TRBV6-5	.	CASSPGGGGGYTF	TGTGCCAGCAGCCCCGGGGGAGGGGGTGGCTACACCTTC
.	TRBJ2-3	TRBV28	TRBD2	CATMGGDTQYF	TGTGCCACTATGGGGGGGGATACGCAGTATTTT
few	TRBJ2-1	TRBV28	TRBD2	CASTGGGLAGVHEQFF	TGTGCCAGCACAGGGGGTGGGCTAGCGGGAGTCCATGAGCAGTTCTTC
.	TRBJ1-6	TRBV2	TRBD1	CASQKVMGQGNSPLHF	TGTGCCAGCCAAAAGGTTATGGGACAGGGGAATTCACCCCTCCACTTT
few	TRBJ1-6	TRBV7-2	.	CASSPLGRGNSPLHF	TGTGCCAGCAGCCCCCTGGGCAGGGGAAATTCACCCCTCCACTTT
once	TRBJ2-5	TRBV12-3/TRBV12-4	.	CASSLREETQYF	TGTGCCAGCAGTTTGAGAGAGGAGACCCAGTACTTC
.	TRBJ2-7	TRBV2	.	CASTSFPYEQYF	TGTGCCAGCACTAGCTTTCCCTACGAGCAGTACTTC
.	TRBJ2-7	TRBV5-6	TRBD2	CASSLRGDYIMLEQYF	TGTGCCAGCAGCTTGCGGGGGGACTACATCATGCTCGAGCAGTACTTC
once	TRBJ1-1	TRBV7-3	.	CASSPYGPLQAFF	TGTGCCAGCAGCCCGTATGGGCCTTTACAAGCTTTCTTT
.	TRBJ1-5	TRBV27	.	CASSILGGQPQHF	TGTGCCAGCAGTATCCTTGGGGGCCAGCCCCAGCATTTT
few	TRBJ2-1	TRBV7-9	.	CASSTDTLRNEQFF	TGTGCCAGCAGCACGGACACGCTAAGGAATGAGCAGTTCTTC
.	TRBJ2-5	TRBV5-4	.	CASSFRSQETQYF	TGTGCCAGCAGCTTCCGGTCCCAAGAGACCCAGTACTTC
.	TRBJ2-6	TRBV5-1	.	CASTPQGSGANVLTF	TGCGCCAGCACCCCACAGGGCTCTGGGGCCAACGTCCTGACTTTC
.	TRBJ1-1	TRBV6-5	.	CASSYSRVDTEAFF	TGTGCCAGCAGTTATAGTCGGGTAGACACTGAAGCTTTCTTT
.	TRBJ2-2	TRBV12-1	.	CASSLNIFPRETGELFF	TGTGCCAGCAGCCTCAACATTTTTCCTCGGGAGACCGGGGAGCTGTTTTTT
.	TRBJ2-7	TRBV7-2	.	CASRPAAGFYEQYF	TGTGCCAGCAGACCTGCGGCGGGTTTCTACGAGCAGTACTTC
many	TRBJ1-2	TRBV28	TRBD1	CASVPGDRKNYGYTF	TGTGCCAGCGTCCCTGGGGACAGGAAAAACTATGGCTACACCTTC
.	TRBJ2-7	TRBV6-2/TRBV6-3	TRBD1	CASSPGGSAVYEQYF	TGTGCCAGCAGTCCAGGGGGTTCGGCGGTATACGAGCAGTACTTC
.	TRBJ2-5	TRBV3-1/TRBV3-2	TRBD1	CASRLTGVRETQYF	TGTGCCAGCAGATTGACAGGGGTGAGGGAGACCCAGTACTTC
once	TRBJ2-6	TRBV19	.	CATEGATGANVLTF	TGTGCCACGGAGGGGGCTACTGGGGCCAACGTCCTGACTTTC
.	TRBJ2-1	TRBV5-8	.	CASSSHRNNEQFF	TGTGCCAGCAGCTCCCACAGAAACAATGAGCAGTTCTTC
.	TRBJ2-1	TRBV5-1	TRBD2	CASSVLAGEGYNEQFF	TGCGCCAGCAGCGTTCTAGCGGGAGAGGGGTACAATGAGCAGTTCTTC
.	TRBJ1-4	TRBV2	TRBD1	CASSLDRVGKLFF	TGTGCCAGCAGCCTCGACAGGGTTGGAAAACTGTTTTTT
.	TRBJ2-1	TRBV19	TRBD1	CASSETGIYNEQFF	TGTGCCAGTAGTGAGACAGGGATCTACAATGAGCAGTTCTTC
.	TRBJ2-7	TRBV6-5	TRBD2	CASSYLLAGGREQYF	TGTGCCAGCAGTTACTTGCTAGCGGGAGGGAGGGAGCAGTACTTC
.	TRBJ1-5	TRBV28	.	CASSRGNQPQHF	TGTGCCAGCAGCAGGGGTAATCAGCCCCAGCATTTT
.	TRBJ2-3	TRBV7-2	.	CASSLAPGSTDTQYF	TGTGCCAGCAGCTTAGCACCGGGATCCACAGATACGCAGTATTTT
.	TRBJ2-5	TRBV24-1	TRBD1	CAPSDDRGPSETQYF	TGTGCCCCCAGTGACGACAGGGGGCCTTCGGAGACCCAGTACTTC
.	TRBJ2-3	TRBV6-2/TRBV6-3	.	CASSRQGQFTDTQYF	TGTGCCAGCAGCCGCCAGGGGCAATTCACAGATACGCAGTATTTT
.	TRBJ2-7	TRBV19	.	CASTRDSTDEQYF	TGTGCCAGTACCCGGGACTCCACGGACGAGCAGTACTTC
.	TRBJ2-3	TRBV3-1/TRBV3-2	TRBD2	CASSQDLASGSSTDTQYF	TGTGCCAGCAGCCAAGATCTGGCTAGCGGGAGTAGTACAGATACGCAGTATTTT
.	TRBJ2-2	TRBV10-1	TRBD2	CASSESISGRDDTGELFF	TGCGCCAGCAGTGAGTCGATTAGCGGGAGAGATGACACCGGGGAGCTGTTTTTT
few	TRBJ2-7	TRBV4-1	TRBD2	CASSQDPGLVWYEQYF	TGCGCCAGCAGCCAAGACCCGGGACTAGTTTGGTACGAGCAGTACTTC
.	TRBJ1-5	TRBV9	.	CASSVAPNQPQHF	TGTGCCAGCAGCGTAGCTCCTAATCAGCCCCAGCATTTT
few	TRBJ1-5	TRBV19	TRBD1	CASEGQGRQPQHF	TGTGCCAGCGAAGGACAGGGGCGACAGCCCCAGCATTTT
.	TRBJ1-6	TRBV12-3/TRBV12-4	.	CASRNLVSPLHF	TGTGCCAGCAGAAACTTGGTTTCACCCCTCCACTTT
.	TRBJ1-4	TRBV7-9	TRBD1	CASSYTGATNEKLFF	TGTGCCAGCAGCTATACAGGGGCAACTAATGAAAAACTGTTTTTT
.	TRBJ2-4	TRBV6-5	TRBD1	CASSSGDRLVQYF	TGTGCCAGCAGTTCCGGGGACAGATTAGTTCAGTACTTC
.	TRBJ2-1	TRBV28	TRBD2	CASSPLGSGKSYNEQFF	TGTGCCAGCAGCCCCCTAGGGAGCGGGAAGAGTTACAATGAGCAGTTCTTC
.	TRBJ2-2	TRBV5-1	.	CASSSSGRTGELFF	TGCGCCAGCAGCTCATCAGGGAGGACCGGGGAGCTGTTTTTT
.	TRBJ2-3	TRBV5-5	TRBD2	CASSLSSGSTDTQYF	TGTGCCAGCAGCTTGTCTAGCGGGAGCACAGATACGCAGTATTTT
.	TRBJ2-3	TRBV6-5	.	CASKQGTLGTDTQYF	TGTGCCAGCAAGCAGGGAACCCTAGGCACAGATACGCAGTATTTT
.	TRBJ2-7	TRBV21-1	.	CASSNRDRFSYEQYF	TGTGCCAGCAGCAACCGGGACAGGTTCTCCTACGAGCAGTACTTC
.	TRBJ2-7	TRBV28	.	CASSLGGQGRYEQYF	TGTGCCAGCAGTTTGGGGGGGCAGGGACGCTACGAGCAGTACTTC
.	TRBJ2-1	TRBV5-1	.	CASSPGNSYNEQFF	TGCGCCAGCAGCCCGGGAAATTCATACAATGAGCAGTTCTTC